This record covers a single TCR beta chain. Its antigen is not identified. The data stem from a study of CD8 T cells in ankylosing spondylitis. Study conclusions and caveats: Reportedly, matched ankylosing spondylitis synovial fluid was significantly enriched for disease-linked clones. Some of these motif variants have turned up before, in reports on reactive arthritis synovial fluid and blood.

CDR3 length equals 13 residues. V was cut by 3 bases and J by 3 bases, with 9 bases left in between. Germline CDR1 reads SGHTA; CDR2 reads FQGNSA. TCRdb reprocessed the 5' RACE reads with MiXCR, giving one entry per CDR3 protein. The profile covers 250,000 to 300,000 distinct CDR3 sequences, with roughly 18% appearing a single time and around a third taken by the ten largest. This chain links TRBV7-2 with TRBJ2-7, with a possible D match to TRBD2 (6 bases). The clonotype comes from a male donor with ankylosing spondylitis or in good health (not recorded which). Input material: blood, either unsorted or a sorted T cell fraction (not recorded which). CDR3 nucleotide sequence: TGTGCCAGCAGCTTCGGACTAAACTACGAGCAGTACTTC. Amino acid sequence: CASSFGLNYEQYF.